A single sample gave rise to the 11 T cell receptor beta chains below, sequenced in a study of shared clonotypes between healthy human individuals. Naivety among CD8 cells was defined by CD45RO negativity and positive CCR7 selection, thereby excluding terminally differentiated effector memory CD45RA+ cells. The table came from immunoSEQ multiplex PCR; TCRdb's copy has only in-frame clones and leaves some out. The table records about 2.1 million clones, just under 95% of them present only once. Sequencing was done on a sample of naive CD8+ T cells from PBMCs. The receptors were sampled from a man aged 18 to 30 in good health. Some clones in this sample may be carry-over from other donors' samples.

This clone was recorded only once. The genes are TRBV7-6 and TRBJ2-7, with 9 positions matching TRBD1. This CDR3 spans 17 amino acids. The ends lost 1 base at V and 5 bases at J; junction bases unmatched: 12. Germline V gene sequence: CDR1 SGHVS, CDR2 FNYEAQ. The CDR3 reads CASSLGPRGQGSDEQYF. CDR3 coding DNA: TGTGCCAGCAGCTTAGGGCCTCGCGGACAGGGGTCTGACGAGCAGTACTTC. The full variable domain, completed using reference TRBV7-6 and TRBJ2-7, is GAGVSQSPRYKVTKRGQDVALRCDPISGHVSLYWYRQALGQGPEFLTYFNYEAQQDKSGLPNDRFSAERPEGSISTLTIQRTEQRDSAMYRCASSLGPRGQGSDEQYFGPGTRLTVT.

The CDR3 sequence is CASSHNPGLMNEQFF. DNA for the CDR3: TGTGCCAGCAGCCACAATCCAGGACTAATGAATGAGCAGTTCTTC. V usage is TRBV11-2 and J usage is TRBJ2-1; D may be TRBD2 (6 bases). V was clipped by 5 bases and J by 7 bases, with 18 bases between them. The CDR3 has 15 amino acids. CDR1 SGHAT and CDR2 FQNNGV come from the germline V gene.

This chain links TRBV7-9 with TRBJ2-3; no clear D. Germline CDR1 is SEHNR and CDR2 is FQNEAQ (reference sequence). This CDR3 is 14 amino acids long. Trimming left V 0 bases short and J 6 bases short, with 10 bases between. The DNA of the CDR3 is TGTGCCAGCAGCTTAGCGATTTTTGGGGATACGCAGTATTTT. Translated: CASSLAIFGDTQYF.

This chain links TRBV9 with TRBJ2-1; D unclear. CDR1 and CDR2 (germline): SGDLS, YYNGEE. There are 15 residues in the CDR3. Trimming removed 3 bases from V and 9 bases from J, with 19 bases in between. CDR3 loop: CASSAHNFQGGEQFF. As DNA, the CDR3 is TGTGCCAGCAGCGCACACAATTTTCAAGGCGGTGAGCAGTTCTTC.

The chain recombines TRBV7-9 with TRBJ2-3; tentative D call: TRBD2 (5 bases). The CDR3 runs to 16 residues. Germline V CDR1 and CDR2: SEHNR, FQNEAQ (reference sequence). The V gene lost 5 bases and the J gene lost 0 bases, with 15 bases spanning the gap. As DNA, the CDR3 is TGTGCCAGCAGCCCCTGGGCTAGCTCTAGCACAGATACGCAGTATTTT. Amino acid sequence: CASSPWASSSTDTQYF.

CDR3 DNA sequence: TGTGCCAGCTCACCCCCGGGAGCGTGGGACACTGAAGCTTTCTTT. This gives the protein CASSPPGAWDTEAFF. The chain links TRBV18 to TRBJ1-1, with D uncertain. The germline CDR1 and CDR2 sequences are KGHSH and LQKENI. This CDR3 contains 15 residues. V lost 3 bases to trimming and J lost 3 bases, with 14 bases between them. The full variable domain, rest sourced from reference TRBV18 and TRBJ1-1, is NAGVMQNPRHLVRRRGQEARLRCSPMKGHSHVYWYRQLPEEGLKFMVYLQKENIIDESGMPKERFSAEFPKEGPSILRIQQVVRGDSAAYFCASSPPGAWDTEAFFGQGTRLTVV.

The CDR3 nucleotides read TGTGCCAGCAGTCGCGACAGCGAGCAGTACTTC. Amino acids: CASSRDSEQYF. This chain links TRBV28 with TRBJ2-7; TRBD1 is a possible D gene (5 bases). The germline V gene encodes CDR1 MDHEN and CDR2 SYDVKM. CDR3 length equals 11 residues. V lost 5 bases to trimming and J lost 6 bases, with 8 bases between them.

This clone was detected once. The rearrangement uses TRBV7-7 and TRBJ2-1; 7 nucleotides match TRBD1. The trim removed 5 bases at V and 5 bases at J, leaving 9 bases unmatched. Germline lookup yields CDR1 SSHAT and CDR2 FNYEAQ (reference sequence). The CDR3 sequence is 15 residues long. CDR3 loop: CASSLTGANNNEQFF. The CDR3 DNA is TGTGCCAGCAGCCTAACAGGGGCCAACAACAATGAGCAGTTCTTC.

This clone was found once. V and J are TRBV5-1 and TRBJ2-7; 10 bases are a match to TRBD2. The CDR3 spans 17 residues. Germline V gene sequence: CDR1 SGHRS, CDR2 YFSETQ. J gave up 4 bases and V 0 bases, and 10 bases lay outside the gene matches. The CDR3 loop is CASSLVALAGVRYEQYF. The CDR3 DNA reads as TGCGCCAGCAGCTTGGTTGCCCTAGCGGGAGTTAGGTACGAGCAGTACTTC.

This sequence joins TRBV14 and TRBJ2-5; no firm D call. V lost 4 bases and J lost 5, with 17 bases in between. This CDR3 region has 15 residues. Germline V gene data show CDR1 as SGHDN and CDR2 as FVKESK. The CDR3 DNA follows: TGTGCCAGCAGCCTCTCGGACCCCCGGGCGGAGACCCAGTACTTC. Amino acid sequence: CASSLSDPRAETQYF. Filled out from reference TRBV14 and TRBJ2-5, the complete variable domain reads EAGVTQFPSHSVIEKGQTVTLRCDPISGHDNLYWYRRVMGKEIKFLLHFVKESKQDESGMPNNRFLAERTGGTYSTLKVQPAELEDSGVYFCASSLSDPRAETQYFGPGTRLLVL.

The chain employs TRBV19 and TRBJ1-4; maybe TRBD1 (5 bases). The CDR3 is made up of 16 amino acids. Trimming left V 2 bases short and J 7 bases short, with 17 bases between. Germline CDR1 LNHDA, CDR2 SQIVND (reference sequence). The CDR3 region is CASSIQTVTQTEKLFF. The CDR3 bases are TGTGCCAGTAGTATACAGACAGTTACCCAGACTGAAAAACTGTTTTTT. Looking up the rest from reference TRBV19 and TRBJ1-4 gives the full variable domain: DGGITQSPKYLFRKEGQNVTLSCEQNLNHDAMYWYRQDPGQGLRLIYYSQIVNDFQKGDIAEGYSVSREKKESFPLTVTSAQKNPTAFYLCASSIQTVTQTEKLFFGSGTQLSVL.